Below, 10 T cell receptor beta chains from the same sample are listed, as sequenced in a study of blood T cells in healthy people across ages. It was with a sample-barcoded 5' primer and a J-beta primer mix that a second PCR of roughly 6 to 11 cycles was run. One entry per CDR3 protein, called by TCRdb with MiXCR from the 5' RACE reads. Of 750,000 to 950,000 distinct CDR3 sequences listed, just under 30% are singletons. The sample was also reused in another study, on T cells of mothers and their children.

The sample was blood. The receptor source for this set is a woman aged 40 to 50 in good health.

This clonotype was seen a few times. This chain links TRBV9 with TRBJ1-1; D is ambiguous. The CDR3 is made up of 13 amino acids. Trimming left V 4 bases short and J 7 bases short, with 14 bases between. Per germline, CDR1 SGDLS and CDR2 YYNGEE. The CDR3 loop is CASSPRVGNEAFF. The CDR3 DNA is TGTGCCAGCAGCCCTCGCGTCGGGAATGAAGCTTTCTTT.

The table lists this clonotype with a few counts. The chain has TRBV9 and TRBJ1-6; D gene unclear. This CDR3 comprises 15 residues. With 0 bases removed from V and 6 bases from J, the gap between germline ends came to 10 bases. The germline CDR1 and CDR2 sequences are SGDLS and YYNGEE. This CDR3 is CASSVVADGNSPLHF. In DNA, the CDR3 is TGTGCCAGCAGCGTAGTCGCGGACGGTAATTCACCCCTCCACTTT.

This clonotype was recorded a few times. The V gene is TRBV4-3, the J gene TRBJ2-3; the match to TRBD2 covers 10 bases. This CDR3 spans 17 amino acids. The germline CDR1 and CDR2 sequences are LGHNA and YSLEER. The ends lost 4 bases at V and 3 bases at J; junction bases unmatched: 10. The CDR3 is CASSPGRASGGTDTQYF. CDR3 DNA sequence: TGCGCCAGCAGCCCCGGGAGAGCTAGCGGGGGAACAGATACGCAGTATTTT.

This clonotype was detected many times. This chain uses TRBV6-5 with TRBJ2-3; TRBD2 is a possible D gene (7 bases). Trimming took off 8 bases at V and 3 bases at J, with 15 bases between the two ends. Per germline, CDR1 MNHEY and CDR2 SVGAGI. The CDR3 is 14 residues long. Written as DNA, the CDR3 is TGTGCCAGCCGAGGGGGGGGTGAGACAGATACGCAGTATTTT. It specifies CASRGGGETDTQYF.

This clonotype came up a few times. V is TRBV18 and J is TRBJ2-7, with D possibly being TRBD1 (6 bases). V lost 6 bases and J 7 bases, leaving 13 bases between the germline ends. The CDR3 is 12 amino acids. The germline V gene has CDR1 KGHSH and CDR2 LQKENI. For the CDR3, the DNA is TGTGCCAGCTCGGGTCCCAGGGGAGAGCAGTACTTC. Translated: CASSGPRGEQYF.

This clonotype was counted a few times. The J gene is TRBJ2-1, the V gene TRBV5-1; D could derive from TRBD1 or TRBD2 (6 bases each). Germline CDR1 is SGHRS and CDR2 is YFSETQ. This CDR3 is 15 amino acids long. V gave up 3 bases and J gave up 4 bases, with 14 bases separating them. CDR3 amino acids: CASSYGGTHYNEQFF. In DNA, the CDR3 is TGCGCCAGCAGCTATGGGGGGACACATTACAATGAGCAGTTCTTC.

This CDR3 is CASSPEANEKLFF. CDR3 sequence (DNA): TGTGCCAGCTCACCGGAGGCTAATGAAAAACTGTTTTTT. V and J are TRBV18 and TRBJ1-4; D not resolved. Germline V CDR1 and CDR2: KGHSH, LQKENI. CDR3 length equals 13 residues. Trimming removed 3 bases at V and 3 bases at J, with 5 bases between.

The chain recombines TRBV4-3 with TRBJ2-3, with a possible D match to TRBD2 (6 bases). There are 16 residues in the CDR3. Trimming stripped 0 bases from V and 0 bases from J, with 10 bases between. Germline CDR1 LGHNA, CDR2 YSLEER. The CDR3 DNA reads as TGCGCCAGCAGCCAAGATCTTGGGGGGAGCACAGATACGCAGTATTTT. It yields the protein CASSQDLGGSTDTQYF.

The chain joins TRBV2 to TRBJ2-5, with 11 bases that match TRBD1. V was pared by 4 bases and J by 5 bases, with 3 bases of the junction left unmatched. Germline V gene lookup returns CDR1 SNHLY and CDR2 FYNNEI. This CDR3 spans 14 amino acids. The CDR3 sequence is CASSGDRGIETQYF. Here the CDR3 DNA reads TGTGCCAGCAGTGGGGACAGGGGGATCGAGACCCAGTACTTC.

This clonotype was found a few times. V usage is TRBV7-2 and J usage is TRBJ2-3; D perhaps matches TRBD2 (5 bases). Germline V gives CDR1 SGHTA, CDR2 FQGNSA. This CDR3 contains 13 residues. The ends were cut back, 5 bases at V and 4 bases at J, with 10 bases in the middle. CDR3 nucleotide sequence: TGTGCCAGCAGCAGCCGGACTTCAGATACGCAGTATTTT. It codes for CASSSRTSDTQYF. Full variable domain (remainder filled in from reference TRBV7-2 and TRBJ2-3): GAGVSQSPSNKVTEKGKDVELRCDPISGHTALYWYRQSLGQGLEFLIYFQGNSAPDKSGLPSDRFSAERTGGSVSTLTIQRTQQEDSAVYLCASSSRTSDTQYFGPGTRLTVL.